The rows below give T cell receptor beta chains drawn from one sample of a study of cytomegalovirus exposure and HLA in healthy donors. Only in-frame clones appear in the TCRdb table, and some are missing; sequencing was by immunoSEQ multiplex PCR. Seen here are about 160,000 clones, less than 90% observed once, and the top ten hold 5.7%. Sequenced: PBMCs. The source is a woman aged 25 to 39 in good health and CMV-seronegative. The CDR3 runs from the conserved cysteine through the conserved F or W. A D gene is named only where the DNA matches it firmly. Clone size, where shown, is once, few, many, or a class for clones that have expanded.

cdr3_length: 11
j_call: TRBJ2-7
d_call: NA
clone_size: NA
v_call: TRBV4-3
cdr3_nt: TGCGCCAGCAGCCAAGCCGGCGAGCAGTACTTC
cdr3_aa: CASSQAGEQYF

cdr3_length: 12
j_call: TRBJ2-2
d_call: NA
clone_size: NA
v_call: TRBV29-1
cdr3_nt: TGCAGCGTTGCGGAAGGCACCGGGGAGCTGTTTTTT
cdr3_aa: CSVAEGTGELFF

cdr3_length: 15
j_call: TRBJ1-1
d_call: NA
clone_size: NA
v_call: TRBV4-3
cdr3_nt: TGCGCCAGCAGCCAAGACCCGGGAGGAGCCCCTGAAGCTTTCTTT
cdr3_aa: CASSQDPGGAPEAFF

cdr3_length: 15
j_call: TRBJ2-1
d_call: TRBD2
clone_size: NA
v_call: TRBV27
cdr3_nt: TGTGCCAGCAGTTTAATCAGCGGGACCTCGGGTGAGCAGTTCTTC
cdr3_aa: CASSLISGTSGEQFF

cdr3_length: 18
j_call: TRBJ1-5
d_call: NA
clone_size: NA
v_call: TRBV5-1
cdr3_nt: TGCGCCAGCAGCTTGCCTGGGAATGGATTGCAAAGCAATCAGCCCCAGCATTTT
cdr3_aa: CASSLPGNGLQSNQPQHF

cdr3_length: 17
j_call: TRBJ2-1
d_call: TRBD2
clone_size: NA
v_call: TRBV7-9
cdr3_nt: TGTGCCAGCAGCGAAGCGCGTGCGGCGGGGGGGCAGAATGAGCAGTTCTTC
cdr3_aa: CASSEARAAGGQNEQFF

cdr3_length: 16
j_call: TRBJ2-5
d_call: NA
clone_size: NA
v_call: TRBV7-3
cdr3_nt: TGTGCCAGCAGCCGATCCTCAGCTCGGGGCCAAGAGACCCAGTACTTC
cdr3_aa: CASSRSSARGQETQYF

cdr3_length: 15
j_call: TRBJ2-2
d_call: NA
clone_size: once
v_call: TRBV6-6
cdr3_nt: TGTGCCAGCAGTCCAGGTGGGAGGAACACCGGGGAGCTGTTTTTT
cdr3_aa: CASSPGGRNTGELFF

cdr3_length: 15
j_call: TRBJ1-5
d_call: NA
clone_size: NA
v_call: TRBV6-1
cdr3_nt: TGTGCCAGCAGTGAACAAGGGCTTAGCAATCAGCCCCAGCATTTT
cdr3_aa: CASSEQGLSNQPQHF

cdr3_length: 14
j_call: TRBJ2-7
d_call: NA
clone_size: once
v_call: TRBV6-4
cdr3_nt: TGTGCCAGCAGTGAGGGGGGCGCAGGCTACGAGCAGTACTTC
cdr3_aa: CASSEGGAGYEQYF

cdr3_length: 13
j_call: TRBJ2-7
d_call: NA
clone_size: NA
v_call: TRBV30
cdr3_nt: TGTGCCTGGAGTGTAGGCAGGAACTACGAGCAGTACTTC
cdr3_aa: CAWSVGRNYEQYF

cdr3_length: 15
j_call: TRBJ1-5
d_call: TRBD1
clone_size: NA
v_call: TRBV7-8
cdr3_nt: TGTGCCAGCAGCCGAGATCGCCAGGGGGCTCAGCCCCAGCATTTT
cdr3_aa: CASSRDRQGAQPQHF

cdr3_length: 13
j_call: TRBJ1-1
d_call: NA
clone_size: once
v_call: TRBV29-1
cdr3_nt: TGCAGCGTTGAACTTGCCTGGGACACTGAAGCTTTCTTT
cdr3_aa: CSVELAWDTEAFF

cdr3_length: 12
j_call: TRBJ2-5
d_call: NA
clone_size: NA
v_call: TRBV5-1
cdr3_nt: TGCGCCAGCAGCTTATCTAAGGAGACCCAGTACTTC
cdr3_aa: CASSLSKETQYF

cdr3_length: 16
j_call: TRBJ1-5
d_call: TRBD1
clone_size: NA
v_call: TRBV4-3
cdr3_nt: TGCGCCAGCAGCCATACCAAGGACAGGGGGCATCAGCCCCAGCATTTT
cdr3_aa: CASSHTKDRGHQPQHF

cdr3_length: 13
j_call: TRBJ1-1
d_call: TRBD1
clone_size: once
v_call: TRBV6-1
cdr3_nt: TGTGCCAGCAGACCGACCGGACAGGGCTCTGCTTTCTTT
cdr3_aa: CASRPTGQGSAFF